Presented here are 12 T cell receptor beta chains from one specimen sequenced in a study of cytomegalovirus exposure and HLA in healthy donors. The PCR made use of 60 Vbeta and 13 Jbeta primers. Clones were sequenced by immunoSEQ multiplex PCR, and TCRdb holds only the in-frame ones, with some missing. The sample shows about 74,000 clones, and roughly 7.4% sits with its ten largest clones. The sequencing sample was made of PBMCs. These receptors were obtained from a female donor in good health and CMV-seropositive.

V usage is TRBV27 and J usage is TRBJ1-5; unclear D gene. CDR3 size: 13 residues. Germline CDR1 reads MNHEY; CDR2 reads SMNVEV (reference sequence). V was pared by 6 bases and J by 2 bases, with 8 bases between. CDR3 sequence reads: CASRPTGNQPQHF. The CDR3 coding sequence is TGTGCCAGCAGGCCCACAGGCAATCAGCCCCAGCATTTT.

The rearrangement links TRBV7-2 to TRBJ1-2, with a weak D call TRBD1 (6 bases). V was cut by 5 bases and J by 1 base, with 14 bases left in between. The CDR3 sequence is 15 residues long. CDR1 is SGHTA and CDR2 is FQGNSA in the germline V gene. Written as DNA, the CDR3 is TGTGCCAGCAGCACGAAACAGGGCCTTAACTATGGCTACACCTTC. Translated: CASSTKQGLNYGYTF.

The chain carries TRBV29-1 and TRBJ2-2, with TRBD2 matching 7 bases. The CDR3 totals 14 residues. Germline values: CDR1 SQVTM, CDR2 ANQGSEA. The V gene end was trimmed by 5 bases and the J gene end by 1 base; junction bases not matched to a gene: 4. CDR3 sequence reads: CSVQTSRNTGELFF. The CDR3 bases are TGCAGCGTTCAGACTAGCAGGAACACCGGGGAGCTGTTTTTT.

The chain links TRBV7-2 to TRBJ2-7; perhaps TRBD1 as D (6 bases). This CDR3 has 13 residues. With 1 base removed from V and 4 bases from J, the gap between germline ends came to 8 bases. Germline V lookup: CDR1 SGHTA, CDR2 FQGNSA. CDR3 sequence reads: CASSLGDIYEQYF. CDR3 sequence (DNA): TGTGCCAGCAGCTTAGGGGACATTTACGAGCAGTACTTC.

The chain joins TRBV10-2 to TRBJ1-1, with D unclear. From germline, CDR1 is WSHSY and CDR2 SAAADI. Deletions cut 7 bases from V and 0 bases from J, with 15 bases between. CDR3 length equals 15 residues. CDR3 DNA: TGCGCCAGCATGGGTAGTGGGAGAATGAACACTGAAGCTTTCTTT. Translated: CASMGSGRMNTEAFF.

The chain recombines TRBV5-8 with TRBJ2-1; 8 bases align to TRBD1. The V segment lost 0 bases and the J segment 6 bases; nucleotides outside the gene matches: 11. The CDR3 length is 17 residues. Germline V gene sequence: CDR1 SGHTS, CDR2 YDEGEE. The DNA for the CDR3 is TGTGCCAGCAGCTTGGCGGGGGACAGGTTTGTATCCAATGAGCAGTTCTTC. Residues: CASSLAGDRFVSNEQFF.

The rearrangement joins TRBV7-8 to TRBJ2-1; D perhaps matches TRBD2 (7 bases). The CDR3 consists of 16 residues. CDR1 and CDR2 (germline): SGHVS, FQNEAQ. V lost 6 bases and J 2 bases, leaving 17 bases between the germline ends. This chain's CDR3 is CASSLVRGGTYNEQFF. CDR3 nucleotide sequence: TGTGCCAGCAGTCTCGTTAGGGGGGGTACCTACAATGAGCAGTTCTTC.

The chain has TRBV14 and TRBJ1-5, with unresolved D. The CDR3 sequence is 18 residues long. Germline CDR1 SGHDN, CDR2 FVKESK. The germline V and J ends were trimmed by 4 bases and 0 bases, with 19 bases remaining between them. CDR3 sequence: CASSLALLRFYSNQPQHF. In DNA form, the CDR3 reads TGTGCCAGCAGCCTCGCCCTGCTAAGATTCTATAGCAATCAGCCCCAGCATTTT.

V gene TRBV29-1 combines with J gene TRBJ1-1; the match to TRBD1 covers 7 bases. This CDR3 contains 12 residues. With V trimmed by 6 bases and J by 4 bases, 5 bases remained unmatched. Germline CDR1 SQVTM, CDR2 ANQGSEA. The CDR3 nucleotides are TGCAGCGTGCGACAGGGAATCACTGAAGCTTTCTTT. Protein: CSVRQGITEAFF.

This chain uses TRBV18 with TRBJ2-3; TRBD1 is a possible D gene (5 bases). The CDR3 is 12 amino acids. Germline V gene sequence: CDR1 KGHSH, CDR2 LQKENI. Trimming cost V 3 bases and J 6 bases, with 7 bases left between them. CDR3 loop: CASSPKGDTQYF. Here the CDR3 DNA reads TGTGCCAGCTCACCCAAGGGGGATACGCAGTATTTT.

The genes are TRBV5-6 and TRBJ2-1; possible D gene TRBD1, 6 bases. The CDR3 sequence is 17 residues long. CDR1 and CDR2 (germline): SGHDT, YYEEEE. The V gene lost 4 bases and the J gene lost 7 bases, with 24 bases spanning the gap. CDR3 sequence: CASSAPRQVAGVNEQFF. The CDR3 nucleotides are TGTGCCAGCAGCGCACCGAGACAGGTCGCGGGTGTTAATGAGCAGTTCTTC.

This sequence joins TRBV19 and TRBJ1-6; TRBD1 matches 8 bases. The CDR3 covers 14 residues. Germline trimming cut 5 bases from V and 9 bases from J; bases unmatched to any gene: 6. CDR1 is LNHDA and CDR2 is SQIVND in the germline V gene (reference sequence). For the CDR3, the DNA is TGTGCCAGTAGTTCCGGACAGGGTCCTTCACCCCTCCACTTT. Its protein is CASSSGQGPSPLHF.